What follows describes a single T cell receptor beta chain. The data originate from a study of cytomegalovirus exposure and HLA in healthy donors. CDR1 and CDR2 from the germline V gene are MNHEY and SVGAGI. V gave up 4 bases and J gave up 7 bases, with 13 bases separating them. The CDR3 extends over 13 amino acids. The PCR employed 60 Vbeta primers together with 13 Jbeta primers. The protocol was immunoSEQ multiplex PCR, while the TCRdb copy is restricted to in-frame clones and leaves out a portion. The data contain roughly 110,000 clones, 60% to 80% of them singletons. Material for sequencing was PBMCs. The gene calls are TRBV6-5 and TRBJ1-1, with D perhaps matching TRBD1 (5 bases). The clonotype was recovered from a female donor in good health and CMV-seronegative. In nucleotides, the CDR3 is TGTGCCAGCAGTTCTGGGATCGGGGGTGAAGCTTTCTTT. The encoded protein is CASSSGIGGEAFF.